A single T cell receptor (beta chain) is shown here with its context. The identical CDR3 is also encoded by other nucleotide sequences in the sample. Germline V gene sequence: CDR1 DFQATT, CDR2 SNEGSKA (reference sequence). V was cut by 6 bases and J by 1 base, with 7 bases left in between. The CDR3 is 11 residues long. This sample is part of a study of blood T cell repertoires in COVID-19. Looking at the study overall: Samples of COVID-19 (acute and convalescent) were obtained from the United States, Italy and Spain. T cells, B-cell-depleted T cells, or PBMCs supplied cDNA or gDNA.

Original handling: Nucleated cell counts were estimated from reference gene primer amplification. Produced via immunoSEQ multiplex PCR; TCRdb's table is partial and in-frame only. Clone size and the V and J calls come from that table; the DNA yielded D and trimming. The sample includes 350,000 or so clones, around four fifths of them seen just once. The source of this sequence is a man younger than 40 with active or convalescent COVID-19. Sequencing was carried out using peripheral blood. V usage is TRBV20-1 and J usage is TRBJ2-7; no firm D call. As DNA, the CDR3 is TGCAGTGCGCGCCTGTCCTACGAGCAGTACTTC. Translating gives CSARLSYEQYF.